The 25 T cell receptor beta chains reported below all come from one sample, sequenced in a study of cytomegalovirus exposure and HLA in healthy donors. PCR used 60 Vbeta primers and 13 Jbeta primers. Sequenced by immunoSEQ multiplex PCR; TCRdb stores in-frame clones only, minus some. The sample holds some 170,000 clones, roughly four fifths seen once. Input material: PBMCs. The origin of the receptors is a man between 60 and 70 years old in good health and CMV-seronegative.

The chain carries TRBV18 and TRBJ2-2; TRBD2 matches 7 bases. The CDR3 covers 16 residues. After removal of 2 bases from V and 7 bases from J, the junction contained 10 bases not matched to a gene. CDR1 and CDR2 from the germline V gene are KGHSH and LQKENI. The CDR3 is CASSPLAGVSYGELFF. DNA for the CDR3: TGTGCCAGCTCACCATTGGCGGGAGTCTCGTACGGGGAGCTGTTTTTT.

The genes are TRBV5-1 and TRBJ1-4, with 7 positions matching TRBD1. V trimming: 2 bases; J trimming: 3 bases; junction bases outside the gene matches: 4. This CDR3 has 15 amino acids. Germline lookup yields CDR1 SGHRS and CDR2 YFSETQ. The CDR3 reads CASSLLTGSNEKLFF. CDR3 DNA: TGCGCCAGCAGCTTACTGACAGGGTCTAATGAAAAACTGTTTTTT. The whole variable domain, filled in from reference TRBV5-1 and TRBJ1-4, reads KAGVTQTPRYLIKTRGQQVTLSCSPISGHRSVSWYQQTPGQGLQFLFEYFSETQRNKGNFPGRFSGRQFSNSRSEMNVSTLELGDSALYLCASSLLTGSNEKLFFGSGTQLSVL.

V is TRBV9 and J is TRBJ2-5, with a tentative D call TRBD1 (5 bases). Gene TRBJ2-7 matches the end of the DNA better, so the J call may be wrong. The germline gives CDR1 SGDLS, CDR2 YYNGEE. This CDR3 has 14 residues. The CDR3: CASSPLTGSYEQYF. The CDR3, as DNA: TGTGCCAGCAGCCCGCTTACAGGCTCCTACGAGCAGTACTTC.

The chain joins TRBV28 to TRBJ2-7, with 9 bases that match TRBD1. J gave up 6 bases and V 2 bases, and 8 bases lay outside the gene matches. The CDR3 is 15 residues long. CDR1 and CDR2 (germline): MDHEN, SYDVKM. The DNA of the CDR3 is TGTGCCAGCAGTTTAGCCGGGACAGGGATTCGCGAGCAGTACTTC. It encodes CASSLAGTGIREQYF.

V gene TRBV6-1 combines with J gene TRBJ2-5; 9 nucleotides align to TRBD2. Per the germline V gene, CDR1 is MNHNS and CDR2 is SASEGT. Unmatched junction bases numbered 8, after V lost 4 bases and J lost 2 bases. CDR3 size: 16 residues. The CDR3: CASSVSGTSRQETQYF. The CDR3 DNA sequence: TGTGCCAGCAGTGTGTCCGGGACTAGCAGACAAGAGACCCAGTACTTC.

The chain joins TRBV5-1 to TRBJ2-1, with 8 bases identical to TRBD2. The V gene's germline CDR1 is SGHRS and CDR2 YFSETQ. V lost 1 base, J lost 6 bases, and 6 bases stayed unmatched. This CDR3 spans 15 amino acids. CDR3 DNA: TGCGCCAGCAGCTTGAGCGGGAGTGCCTCCAATGAGCAGTTCTTC. Translation: CASSLSGSASNEQFF.

This clone was seen once. The chain links TRBV15 to TRBJ1-5; 7 bases map to TRBD1. The V and J ends lost 4 bases and 7 bases, in that order; junction bases with no gene match: 10. The CDR3 spans 15 residues. Germline values: CDR1 LNHNV, CDR2 YYDKDF (reference sequence). CDR3 region: CATSTPDRAGQPQHF. The CDR3 DNA sequence: TGTGCCACCAGCACACCCGACAGGGCAGGGCAGCCCCAGCATTTT.

The V gene is TRBV7-3, the J gene TRBJ1-4; 10 bases fit TRBD1. J lost 10 bases, V lost 4 bases, and 9 bases had no gene match. This CDR3 region has 15 residues. Looked up from germline, CDR1 is SGHTA and CDR2 is FQGTGA. The DNA for the CDR3 is TGTGCCAGCAGCTCACCGGGACAGGGGCGCGCAAAACTGTTTTTT. It specifies CASSSPGQGRAKLFF. The full variable domain, in which reference TRBV7-3 and TRBJ1-4 provide the parts outside the CDR3, is GAGVSQTPSNKVTEKGKYVELRCDPISGHTALYWYRQSLGQGPEFLIYFQGTGAADDSGLPNDRFFAVRPEGSVSTLKIQRTERGDSAVYLCASSSPGQGRAKLFFGSGTQLSVL.

This clone was observed a handful of times. This rearrangement joins TRBV4-2 to TRBJ2-1, with 12 bases fitting TRBD2. CDR1 and CDR2 from the germline V gene are LGHNA and YNFKEQ. The CDR3 runs 14 residues. J gave up 10 bases and V 1 base, and 2 bases lay outside the gene matches. CDR3 DNA sequence: TGTGCCAGCAGCCAAGGTCTAGCGGGGGGGGAGCAGTTCTTC. Residues: CASSQGLAGGEQFF.

Comment on this clone: One end of the junction does not line up with germline, which may come from a read error. The V gene is TRBV7-2, the J gene TRBJ1-4; TRBD1 is a possible D gene (6 bases). This CDR3 spans 15 amino acids. The V gene's germline CDR1 is SGHTA and CDR2 FQGNSA. The CDR3 sequence is CASSISGTTNEKLLF. The CDR3 bases are TGTGCCAGCAGCATATCAGGGACAACTAATGAAAAACTGCTTTTT.

This clone was seen more than once but under ten times. This chain links TRBV28 with TRBJ2-3, with TRBD1 matching over 10 bases. V was clipped by 4 bases and J by 2 bases; unmatched bases: 9. The CDR3 spans 17 residues. Germline V gene sequence: CDR1 MDHEN, CDR2 SYDVKM. CDR3: CASSYSDRGQLTDTQYF. The CDR3 nucleotides read TGTGCCAGCAGTTACTCAGACAGGGGGCAACTCACAGATACGCAGTATTTT.

This clone turned up a few times. This chain uses TRBV7-9 with TRBJ2-1; the D gene is possibly TRBD1 (5 bases). The germline gives CDR1 SEHNR, CDR2 FQNEAQ (reference sequence). This CDR3 has 14 amino acids. Trimming removed 5 bases from V and 6 bases from J, with 14 bases in between. Written as DNA, the CDR3 is TGTGCCAGCAGCATGGCAGGGTCTACCAATGAGCAGTTCTTC. It translates to CASSMAGSTNEQFF. Variable domain in full (rest from reference TRBV7-9 and TRBJ2-1): DTGVSQNPRHKITKRGQNVTFRCDPISEHNRLYWYRQTLGQGPEFLTYFQNEAQLEKSRLLSDRFSAERPKGSFSTLEIQRTEQGDSAMYLCASSMAGSTNEQFFGPGTRLTVL.

The J gene is TRBJ2-1, the V gene TRBV11-3; TRBD2 matches 11 bases. J lost 4 bases, V lost 0 bases, and 2 bases had no gene match. Germline loops: CDR1 SGHNT, CDR2 YENEEA. The CDR3 sequence is 16 residues long. CDR3 sequence: CASSLDTSGGYNEQFF. CDR3 nucleotides: TGTGCCAGCAGCTTAGATACTAGCGGGGGATACAATGAGCAGTTCTTC. Combining the CDR3 with reference TRBV11-3 and TRBJ2-1 gives the whole variable domain EAGVVQSPRYKIIEKKQPVAFWCNPISGHNTLYWYLQNLGQGPELLIRYENEEAVDDSQLPKDRFSAERLKGVDSTLKIQPAELGDSAVYLCASSLDTSGGYNEQFFGPGTRLTVL.

The chain uses TRBV19 and TRBJ1-1; TRBD1 matches 9 bases. The CDR3 sequence is 14 residues long. The germline V gene encodes CDR1 LNHDA and CDR2 SQIVND (reference sequence). With 8 bases clipped from V and 0 bases from J, the junction kept 4 bases outside the gene matches. CDR3 loop: CASRQGVMNTEAFF. CDR3 coding DNA: TGTGCCAGTCGACAGGGGGTGATGAACACTGAAGCTTTCTTT.

This chain links TRBV7-8 with TRBJ2-1, with D perhaps TRBD1 (5 bases). The CDR3 length is 13 residues. The V and J ends lost 5 bases and 4 bases respectively, with 9 bases between them. CDR1 SGHVS and CDR2 FQNEAQ come from the germline V gene. The CDR3, as DNA: TGTGCCAGCAGCCCCAGGGAATACAATGAGCAGTTCTTC. It specifies CASSPREYNEQFF.

Here the CDR3 reads CASSLLSDTQYF. The CDR3 coding sequence is TGTGCCAGCAGTTTACTTTCAGATACGCAGTATTTT. The chain employs TRBV28 and TRBJ2-3; D is uncertain. Per germline, CDR1 MDHEN and CDR2 SYDVKM. V lost 2 bases and J lost 4, with 4 bases in between. The CDR3 sequence is 12 residues long.

V is TRBV18 and J is TRBJ1-1, with unresolved D. V lost 0 bases and J 0 bases, leaving 20 bases between the germline ends. The CDR3 has 19 residues. CDR1 and CDR2 (germline): KGHSH, LQKENI. The chain's CDR3 is CASSPPYGGDRDMNTEAFF. CDR3 in DNA: TGTGCCAGCTCACCACCATATGGAGGAGATCGCGACATGAACACTGAAGCTTTCTTT.

The J gene is TRBJ1-6, the V gene TRBV28; the D is unclear. CDR1 MDHEN and CDR2 SYDVKM come from the germline V gene. The CDR3 covers 12 residues. CDR3 in amino acids: CVSRADFSTLHF. The DNA for the CDR3 is TGTGTGTCACGGGCGGACTTCTCCACCCTCCACTTT.

The sample holds a few counts of this clone. The chain links TRBV28 to TRBJ1-1, with D perhaps matching TRBD1 (5 bases). This CDR3 comprises 16 residues. The V end was cut by 4 bases, the J end by 1 base, with 16 bases between. Germline V CDR1 and CDR2: MDHEN, SYDVKM. This chain's CDR3 is CASSSSGGWRNTEAFF. CDR3 sequence (DNA): TGTGCCAGCAGTTCTAGCGGGGGATGGAGGAACACTGAAGCTTTCTTT. Full variable domain (missing parts from reference TRBV28 and TRBJ1-1): DVKVTQSSRYLVKRTGEKVFLECVQDMDHENMFWYRQDPGLGLRLIYFSYDVKMKEKGDIPEGYSVSREKKERFSLILESASTNQTSMYLCASSSSGGWRNTEAFFGQGTRLTVV.

V is TRBV21-1 and J is TRBJ2-3; the DNA was not compared with TRBD1, the D call given in the table. TRBV21-1 is listed as a pseudogene. This CDR3 spans 18 amino acids. The CDR3 nucleotides read TGTGCCAGCAGCAAAGGGGACACAGGGGAGAAGGGGACAGATACGCAGTATTTT. This codes for CASSKGDTGEKGTDTQYF.

The CDR3 DNA reads as TGTGCCAGCAGTTCGCATGGGGCGGATGAGCAGTTCTTC. Translating it yields CASSSHGADEQFF. The chain couples TRBV28 to TRBJ2-1, with D perhaps TRBD1 (5 bases). From germline, CDR1 is MDHEN and CDR2 SYDVKM. Trimming removed 4 bases at V and 8 bases at J, with 12 bases between. There are 13 residues in the CDR3.

The chain couples TRBV11-2 to TRBJ2-1; possible D gene TRBD2, 5 bases. The V end was cut by 0 bases, the J end by 6 bases, with 12 bases between. Germline V lookup: CDR1 SGHAT, CDR2 FQNNGV. The CDR3 runs to 15 residues. CDR3 protein: CASSLDLLASNEQFF. The CDR3 coding sequence is TGTGCCAGCAGCTTAGATCTTCTAGCCTCCAATGAGCAGTTCTTC.

CDR3 in DNA: TGTGCCAGCAGTTTATCGCTCACGGGGGTTTGGGGCTACACCTTC. This translates into CASSLSLTGVWGYTF. The V call is TRBV27, the J call TRBJ1-2; tentative D call: TRBD1 (5 bases). CDR1 MNHEY and CDR2 SMNVEV come from the germline V gene (reference sequence). The CDR3 totals 15 residues. Trimming pared 0 bases from V and 8 bases from J, leaving 16 bases between.

This chain joins TRBV5-4 and TRBJ1-6; 10 bases are a match to TRBD1. Trimming removed 3 bases from V and 4 bases from J; junction bases left unmatched: 4. From germline, CDR1 is SGHNT and CDR2 YYREEE (reference sequence). The CDR3 covers 16 residues. In DNA form, the CDR3 reads TGTGCCAGCAGCTATCCGGGACAGGGGTATAATTCACCCCTCCACTTT. This translates into CASSYPGQGYNSPLHF.

V and J are TRBV7-2 and TRBJ2-7, with 8 positions matching TRBD2. The CDR3 consists of 15 residues. J lost 4 bases, V lost 1 base, and 6 bases had no gene match. The germline V gene encodes CDR1 SGHTA and CDR2 FQGNSA. This chain's CDR3 is CASSLVTGGSYEQYF. In nucleotides, the CDR3 is TGTGCCAGCAGCTTAGTCACGGGGGGGAGTTACGAGCAGTACTTC. The full variable domain, completed using reference TRBV7-2 and TRBJ2-7, is GAGVSQSPSNKVTEKGKDVELRCDPISGHTALYWYRQSLGQGLEFLIYFQGNSAPDKSGLPSDRFSAERTGGSVSTLTIQRTQQEDSAVYLCASSLVTGGSYEQYFGPGTRLTVT.